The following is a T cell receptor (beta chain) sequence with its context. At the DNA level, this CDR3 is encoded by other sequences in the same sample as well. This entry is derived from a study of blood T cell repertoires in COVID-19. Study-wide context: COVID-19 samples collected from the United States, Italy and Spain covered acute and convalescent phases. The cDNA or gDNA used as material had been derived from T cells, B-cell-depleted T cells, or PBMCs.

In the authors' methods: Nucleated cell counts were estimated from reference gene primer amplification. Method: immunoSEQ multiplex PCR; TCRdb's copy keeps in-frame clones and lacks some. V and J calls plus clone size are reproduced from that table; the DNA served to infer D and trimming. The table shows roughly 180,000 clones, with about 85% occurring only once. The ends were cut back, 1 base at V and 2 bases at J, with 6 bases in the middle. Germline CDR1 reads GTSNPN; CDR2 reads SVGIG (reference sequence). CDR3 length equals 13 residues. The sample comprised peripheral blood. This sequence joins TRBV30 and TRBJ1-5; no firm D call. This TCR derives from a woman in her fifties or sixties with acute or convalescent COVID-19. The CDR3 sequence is CAWSAQGNQPQHF. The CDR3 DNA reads TGTGCCTGGAGTGCCCAGGGCAATCAGCCCCAGCATTTT.